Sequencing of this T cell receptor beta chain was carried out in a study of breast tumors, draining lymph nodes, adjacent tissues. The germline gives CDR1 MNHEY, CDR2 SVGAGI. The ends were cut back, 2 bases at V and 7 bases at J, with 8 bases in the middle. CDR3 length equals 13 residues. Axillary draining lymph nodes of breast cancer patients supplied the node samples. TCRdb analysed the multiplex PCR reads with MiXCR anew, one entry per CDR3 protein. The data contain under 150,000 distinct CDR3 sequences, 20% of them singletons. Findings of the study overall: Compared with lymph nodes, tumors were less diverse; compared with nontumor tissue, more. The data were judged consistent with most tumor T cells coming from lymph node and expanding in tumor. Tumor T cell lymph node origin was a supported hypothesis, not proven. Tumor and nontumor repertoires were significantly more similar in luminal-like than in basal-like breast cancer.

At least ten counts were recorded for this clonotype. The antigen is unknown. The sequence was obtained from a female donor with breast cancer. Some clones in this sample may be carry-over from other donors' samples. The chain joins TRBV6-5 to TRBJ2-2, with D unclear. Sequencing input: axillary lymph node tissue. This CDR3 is CASSYAQFGELFF. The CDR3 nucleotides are TGTGCCAGCAGTTACGCGCAGTTCGGGGAGCTGTTTTTT.